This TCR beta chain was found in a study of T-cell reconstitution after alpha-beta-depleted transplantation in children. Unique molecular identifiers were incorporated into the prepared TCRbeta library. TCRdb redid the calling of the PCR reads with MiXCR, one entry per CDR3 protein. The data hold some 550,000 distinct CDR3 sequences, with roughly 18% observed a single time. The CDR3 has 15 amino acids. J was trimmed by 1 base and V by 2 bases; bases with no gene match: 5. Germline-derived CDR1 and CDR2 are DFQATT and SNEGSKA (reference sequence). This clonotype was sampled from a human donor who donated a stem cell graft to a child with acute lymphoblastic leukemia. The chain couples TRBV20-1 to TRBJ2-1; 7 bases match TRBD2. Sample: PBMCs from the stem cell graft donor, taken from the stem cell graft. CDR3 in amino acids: CSARTSGTSYNEQFF. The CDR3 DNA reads TGCAGTGCTAGAACCAGCGGGACTTCCTACAATGAGCAGTTCTTC.